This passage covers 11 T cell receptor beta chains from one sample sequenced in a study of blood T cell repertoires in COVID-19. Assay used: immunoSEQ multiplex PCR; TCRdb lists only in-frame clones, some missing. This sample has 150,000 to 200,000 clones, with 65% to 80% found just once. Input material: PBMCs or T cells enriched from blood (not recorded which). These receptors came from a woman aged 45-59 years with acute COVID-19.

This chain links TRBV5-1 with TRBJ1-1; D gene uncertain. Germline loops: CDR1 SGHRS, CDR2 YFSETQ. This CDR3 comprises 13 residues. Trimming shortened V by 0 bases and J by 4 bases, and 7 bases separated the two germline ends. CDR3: CASSLGSRTEAFF. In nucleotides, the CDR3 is TGCGCCAGCAGCTTGGGTTCCCGCACTGAAGCTTTCTTT. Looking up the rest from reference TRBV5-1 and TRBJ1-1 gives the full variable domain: KAGVTQTPRYLIKTRGQQVTLSCSPISGHRSVSWYQQTPGQGLQFLFEYFSETQRNKGNFPGRFSGRQFSNSRSEMNVSTLELGDSALYLCASSLGSRTEAFFGQGTRLTVV.

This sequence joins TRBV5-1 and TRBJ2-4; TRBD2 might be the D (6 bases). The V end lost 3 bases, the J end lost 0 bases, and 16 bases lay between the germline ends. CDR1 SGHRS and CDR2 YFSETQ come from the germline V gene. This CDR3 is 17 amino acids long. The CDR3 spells CASSSDGLTLAKNIQYF. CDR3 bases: TGCGCCAGCAGCTCGGACGGACTAACACTAGCCAAAAACATTCAGTACTTC.

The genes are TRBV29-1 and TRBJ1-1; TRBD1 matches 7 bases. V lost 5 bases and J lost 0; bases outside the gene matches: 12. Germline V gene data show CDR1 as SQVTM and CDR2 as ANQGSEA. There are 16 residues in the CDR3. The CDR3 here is CSVFTQGQLMNTEAFF. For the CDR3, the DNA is TGCAGCGTTTTTACCCAGGGACAGCTCATGAACACTGAAGCTTTCTTT. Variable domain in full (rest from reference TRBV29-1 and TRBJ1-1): SAVISQKPSRDICQRGTSLTIQCQVDSQVTMMFWYRQQPGQSLTLIATANQGSEATYESGFVIDKFPISRPNLTFSTLTVSNMSPEDSSIYLCSVFTQGQLMNTEAFFGQGTRLTVV.

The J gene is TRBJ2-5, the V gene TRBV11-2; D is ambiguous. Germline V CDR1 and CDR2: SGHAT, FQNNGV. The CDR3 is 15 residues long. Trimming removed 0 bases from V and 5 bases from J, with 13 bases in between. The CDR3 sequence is CASSLDRWRPETQYF. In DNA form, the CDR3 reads TGTGCCAGCAGCTTAGATCGATGGCGGCCCGAGACCCAGTACTTC.

This CDR3 is CASSQPGLSDNEQFF. The CDR3, as DNA: TGTGCCAGCAGCCAACCGGGACTATCTGACAATGAGCAGTTCTTC. The chain carries TRBV4-2 and TRBJ2-1; 7 bases align to TRBD2. The CDR3 sequence is 15 residues long. Trimming at V came to 2 bases and at J to 5 bases, leaving 6 bases not matched to a gene. Per germline, CDR1 LGHNA and CDR2 YNFKEQ.

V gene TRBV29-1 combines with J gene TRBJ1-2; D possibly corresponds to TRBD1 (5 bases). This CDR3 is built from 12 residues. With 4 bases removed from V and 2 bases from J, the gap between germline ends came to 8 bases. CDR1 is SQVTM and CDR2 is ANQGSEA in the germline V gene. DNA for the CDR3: TGCAGCGTTGCGGAGGGGAACTATGGCTACACCTTC. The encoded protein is CSVAEGNYGYTF.

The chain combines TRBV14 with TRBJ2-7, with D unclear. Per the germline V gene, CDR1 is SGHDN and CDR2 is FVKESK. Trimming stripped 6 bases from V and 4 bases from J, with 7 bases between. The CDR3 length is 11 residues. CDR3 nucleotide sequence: TGTGCCAGCAGTTCAGCGTACGAGCAGTACGTC. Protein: CASSSAYEQYV.

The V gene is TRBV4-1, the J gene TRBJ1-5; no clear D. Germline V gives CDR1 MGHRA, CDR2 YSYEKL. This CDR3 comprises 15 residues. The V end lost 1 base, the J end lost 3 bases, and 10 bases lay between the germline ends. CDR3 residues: CASSQAMQANQPQHF. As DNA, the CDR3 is TGCGCCAGCAGCCAAGCGATGCAGGCCAATCAGCCCCAGCATTTT.

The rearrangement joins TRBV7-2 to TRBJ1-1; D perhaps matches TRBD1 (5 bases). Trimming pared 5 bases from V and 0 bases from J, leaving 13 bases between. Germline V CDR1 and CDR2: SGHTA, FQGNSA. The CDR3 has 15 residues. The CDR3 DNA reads TGTGCCAGCAGCGTCGGACACCATATGAACACTGAAGCTTTCTTT. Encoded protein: CASSVGHHMNTEAFF.

The DNA for the CDR3 is TGTGCCATCAGTGCTGACAGCTCCTATAATTCACCCCTCCACTTT. Translated: CAISADSSYNSPLHF. The chain combines TRBV10-3 with TRBJ1-6; D perhaps matches TRBD1 (5 bases). CDR3 size: 15 residues. The V end was cut by 4 bases, the J end by 0 bases, with 7 bases between. Germline lookup yields CDR1 ENHRY and CDR2 SYGVKD.

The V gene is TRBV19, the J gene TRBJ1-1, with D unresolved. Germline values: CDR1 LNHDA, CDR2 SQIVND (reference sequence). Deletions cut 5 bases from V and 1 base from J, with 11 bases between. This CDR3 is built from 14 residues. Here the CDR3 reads CASSFRSGNTEAFF. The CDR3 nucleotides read TGTGCCAGTAGTTTTAGGTCAGGGAACACTGAAGCTTTCTTT. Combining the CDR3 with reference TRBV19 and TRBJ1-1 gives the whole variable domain DGGITQSPKYLFRKEGQNVTLSCEQNLNHDAMYWYRQDPGQGLRLIYYSQIVNDFQKGDIAEGYSVSREKKESFPLTVTSAQKNPTAFYLCASSFRSGNTEAFFGQGTRLTVV.